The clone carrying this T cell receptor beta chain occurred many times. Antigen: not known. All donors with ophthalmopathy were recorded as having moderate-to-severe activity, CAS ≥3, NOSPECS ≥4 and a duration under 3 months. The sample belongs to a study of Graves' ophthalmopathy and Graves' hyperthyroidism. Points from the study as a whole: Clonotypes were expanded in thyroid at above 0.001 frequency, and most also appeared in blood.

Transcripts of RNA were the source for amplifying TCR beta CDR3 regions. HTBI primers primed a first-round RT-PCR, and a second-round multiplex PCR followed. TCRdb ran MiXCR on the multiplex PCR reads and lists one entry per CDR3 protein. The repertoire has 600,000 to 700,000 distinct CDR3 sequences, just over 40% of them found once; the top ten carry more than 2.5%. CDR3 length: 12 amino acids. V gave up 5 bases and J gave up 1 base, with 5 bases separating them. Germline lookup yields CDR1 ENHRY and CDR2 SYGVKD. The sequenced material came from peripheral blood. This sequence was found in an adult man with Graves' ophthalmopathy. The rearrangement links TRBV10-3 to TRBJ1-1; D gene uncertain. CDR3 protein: CAISRQNTEAFF. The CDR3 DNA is TGTGCCATCAGTCGACAGAACACTGAAGCTTTCTTT.